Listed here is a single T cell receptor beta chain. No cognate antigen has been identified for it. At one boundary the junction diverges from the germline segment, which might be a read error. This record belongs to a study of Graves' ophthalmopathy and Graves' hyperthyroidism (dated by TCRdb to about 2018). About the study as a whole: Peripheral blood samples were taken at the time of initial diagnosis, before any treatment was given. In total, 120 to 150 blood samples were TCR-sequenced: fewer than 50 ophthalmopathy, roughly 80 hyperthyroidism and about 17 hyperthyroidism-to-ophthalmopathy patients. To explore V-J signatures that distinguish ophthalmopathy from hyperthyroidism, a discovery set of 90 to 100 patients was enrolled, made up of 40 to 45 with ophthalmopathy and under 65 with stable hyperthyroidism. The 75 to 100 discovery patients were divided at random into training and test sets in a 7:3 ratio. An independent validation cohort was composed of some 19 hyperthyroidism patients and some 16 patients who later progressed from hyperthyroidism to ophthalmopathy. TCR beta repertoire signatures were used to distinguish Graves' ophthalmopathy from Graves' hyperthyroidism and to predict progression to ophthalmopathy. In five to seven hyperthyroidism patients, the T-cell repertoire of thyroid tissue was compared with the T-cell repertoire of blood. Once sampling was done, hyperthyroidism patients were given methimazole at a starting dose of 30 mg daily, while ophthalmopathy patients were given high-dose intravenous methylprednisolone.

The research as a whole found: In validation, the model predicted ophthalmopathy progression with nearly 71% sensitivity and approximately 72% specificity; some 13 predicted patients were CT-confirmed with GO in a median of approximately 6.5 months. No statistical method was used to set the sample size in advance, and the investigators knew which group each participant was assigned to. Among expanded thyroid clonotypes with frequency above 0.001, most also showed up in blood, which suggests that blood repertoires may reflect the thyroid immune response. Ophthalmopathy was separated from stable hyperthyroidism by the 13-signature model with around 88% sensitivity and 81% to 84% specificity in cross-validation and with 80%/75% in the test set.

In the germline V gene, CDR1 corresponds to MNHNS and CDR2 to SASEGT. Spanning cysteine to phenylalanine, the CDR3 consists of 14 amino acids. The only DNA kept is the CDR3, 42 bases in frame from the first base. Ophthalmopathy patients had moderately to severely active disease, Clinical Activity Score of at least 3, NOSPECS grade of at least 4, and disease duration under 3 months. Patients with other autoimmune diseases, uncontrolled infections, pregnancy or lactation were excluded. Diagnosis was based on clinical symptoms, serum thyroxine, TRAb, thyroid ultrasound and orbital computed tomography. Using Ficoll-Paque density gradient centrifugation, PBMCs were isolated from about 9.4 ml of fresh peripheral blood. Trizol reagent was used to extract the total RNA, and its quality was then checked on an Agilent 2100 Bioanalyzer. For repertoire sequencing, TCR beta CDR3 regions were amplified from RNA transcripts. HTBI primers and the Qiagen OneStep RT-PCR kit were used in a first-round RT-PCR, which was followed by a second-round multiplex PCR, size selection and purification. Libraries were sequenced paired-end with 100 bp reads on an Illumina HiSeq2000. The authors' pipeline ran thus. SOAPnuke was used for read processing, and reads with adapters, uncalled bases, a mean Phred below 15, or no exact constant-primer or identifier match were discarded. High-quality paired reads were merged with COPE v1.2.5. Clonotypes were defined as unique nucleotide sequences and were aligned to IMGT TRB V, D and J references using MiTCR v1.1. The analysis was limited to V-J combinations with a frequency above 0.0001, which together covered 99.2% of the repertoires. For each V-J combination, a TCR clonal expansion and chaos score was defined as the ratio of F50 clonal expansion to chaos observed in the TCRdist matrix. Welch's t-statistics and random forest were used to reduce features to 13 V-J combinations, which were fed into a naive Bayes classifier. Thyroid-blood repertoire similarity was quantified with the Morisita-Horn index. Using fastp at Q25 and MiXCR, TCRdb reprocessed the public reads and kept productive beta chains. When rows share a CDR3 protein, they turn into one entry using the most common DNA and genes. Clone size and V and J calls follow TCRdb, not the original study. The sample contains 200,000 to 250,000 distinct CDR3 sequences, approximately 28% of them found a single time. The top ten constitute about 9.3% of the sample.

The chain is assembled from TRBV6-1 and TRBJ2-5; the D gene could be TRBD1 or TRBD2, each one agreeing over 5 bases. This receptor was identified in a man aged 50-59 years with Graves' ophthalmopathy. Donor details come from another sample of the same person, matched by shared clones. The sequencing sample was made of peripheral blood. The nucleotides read TGTGCCATCAGTGAGCGGAAAGGGGCAGAGACCCAGTACTTC. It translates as CAISERKGAETQYF.